This is a list of T cell receptor beta chains from one sample in a study of blood T cell repertoires in COVID-19. Method: immunoSEQ multiplex PCR; TCRdb's copy keeps in-frame clones and lacks some. The sample yields some 200,000 clones, about 86% seen once. The sequencing input was peripheral blood. The receptors shown here come from a human donor with acute or convalescent COVID-19. The donor label of this sample is uncertain. Each CDR3 is given with its conserved first and last residue. D genes are given only for firm matches. Clone size, where shown, is once, few, many, or a class for clones that have expanded.

V	D	size	J	CDR3	DNA
TRBV27	NA	once	TRBJ2-1	CASSFVYGSSYNEQFF	TGTGCCAGCAGTTTCGTTTACGGGAGCTCCTACAATGAGCAGTTCTTC
TRBV20-1	TRBD1	NA	TRBJ2-7	CSAREGQGVYF	TGCAGTGCTCGAGAGGGACAGGGGGTGTACTTC
TRBV7-2	NA	once	TRBJ2-5	CASSLRWQAETQYF	TGTGCCAGCAGCTTAAGGTGGCAGGCGGAGACCCAGTACTTC
TRBV18	TRBD1	NA	TRBJ2-2	CASSPAGDRVNTGELFF	TGTGCCAGCTCACCCGCCGGGGACAGGGTAAACACCGGGGAGCTGTTTTTT
TRBV18	TRBD1	NA	TRBJ2-7	CASSKTGSVSHEQYF	TGTGCCAGCTCAAAGACAGGGTCGGTTTCCCACGAGCAGTACTTC
TRBV5-5	NA	NA	TRBJ2-7	CASSLVGRGYEQYF	TGTGCCAGCAGCTTGGTTGGCAGGGGTTACGAGCAGTACTTC
TRBV7-3	NA	NA	TRBJ2-3	CASSRGRTDTQYF	TGTGCCAGCTCCCGAGGCCGCACAGATACGCAGTATTTT
TRBV19	NA	once	TRBJ2-5	CASSATLGLPRQYF	TGTGCCAGTAGTGCAACCCTCGGACTGCCCCGGCAGTACTTC
TRBV10-3	TRBD2	few	TRBJ2-1	CAISDRLADSEQFF	TGTGCCATCAGTGATAGACTAGCGGATTCTGAGCAGTTCTTC
TRBV2	NA	NA	TRBJ2-2	CASTAGPAGELFF	TGTGCCAGCACGGCAGGGCCGGCCGGGGAGCTGTTTTTT
TRBV27	TRBD1	NA	TRBJ1-1	CASRPIGTGGTNTEAFF	TGTGCCAGCCGTCCGATCGGGACAGGGGGCACGAACACTGAAGCTTTCTTT
TRBV7-2	NA	NA	TRBJ1-5	CASSLGKGLGQPQHF	TGTGCCAGCAGCTTAGGGAAGGGGCTCGGTCAGCCCCAGCATTTT
TRBV19	NA	NA	TRBJ1-2	CASSIGSQGYYGYTF	TGTGCCAGTAGTATAGGCTCGCAGGGGTACTATGGCTACACCTTC
TRBV28	NA	NA	TRBJ2-7	CASSLVGRVAPYEQYF	TGTGCCAGCAGTTTAGTCGGCAGGGTGGCTCCCTACGAGCAGTACTTC
TRBV25-1	TRBD2	NA	TRBJ2-7	CASTRAGGSVYEQYF	TGTGCCAGCACGAGAGCGGGAGGTTCTGTCTACGAGCAGTACTTC
TRBV10-1	TRBD2	NA	TRBJ2-1	CASSETGGNNEQFF	TGCGCCAGCAGTGAGACGGGGGGAAACAATGAGCAGTTCTTC
TRBV6-1	TRBD1	NA	TRBJ1-2	CASSEGQGFYGYTF	TGTGCCAGCAGTGAGGGACAGGGGTTCTATGGCTACACCTTC